The 21 T cell receptor beta chains reported below all come from one sample, sequenced in a study of cytomegalovirus exposure and HLA in healthy donors. Sequencing was performed with immunoSEQ multiplex PCR; in TCRdb, only in-frame clones are kept and a portion is missing. The table lists about 38,000 clones, over 80% of them singletons. The sample comprised PBMCs. The origin of the receptors is a young man in good health and CMV-seronegative.

J is TRBJ2-3 and V is TRBV28; 9 bases fit TRBD1. The CDR3 has 12 amino acids. Germline lookup yields CDR1 MDHEN and CDR2 SYDVKM. The junction had 7 bases not matched to a gene; V was cut back by 5 bases and J by 13 bases. CDR3 sequence (DNA): TGTGCCAGCAGTACGACCGGGACAGGGAAGTATTTT. The encoded protein is CASSTTGTGKYF.

The genes are TRBV5-4 and TRBJ1-2; no definite D call. This CDR3 is 15 amino acids long. Trimming left V 4 bases short and J 7 bases short, with 20 bases between. Germline V lookup: CDR1 SGHNT, CDR2 YYREEE (reference sequence). CDR3 sequence (DNA): TGTGCCAGCAGCGCGACTTCCCGACTTGTCTCTGGCTACACCTTC. This translates into CASSATSRLVSGYTF.

The chain has TRBV19 and TRBJ2-1, with 7 bases identical to TRBD2. The trim removed 8 bases at V and 2 bases at J, leaving 9 bases unmatched. Germline CDR1 reads LNHDA; CDR2 reads SQIVND (reference sequence). The CDR3 length is 15 residues. The CDR3 sequence: CASFPSGGPYNEQFF. Written as DNA, the CDR3 is TGTGCCAGTTTTCCCTCGGGAGGTCCCTACAATGAGCAGTTCTTC.

The rearrangement links TRBV5-1 to TRBJ2-5, with TRBD2 identical over 9 bases. Germline V gives CDR1 SGHRS, CDR2 YFSETQ. The CDR3 is made up of 16 amino acids. V trimming: 2 bases; J trimming: 7 bases; junction bases outside the gene matches: 12. The CDR3 loop reads CASSFQSRGSGGTQYF. The CDR3 nucleotides are TGCGCCAGCAGCTTCCAATCTCGGGGTAGCGGGGGGACCCAGTACTTC.

The rearrangement uses TRBV29-1 and TRBJ2-1; unclear D gene. This CDR3 region has 10 residues. V dropped 7 bases and J dropped 13 bases, with 14 bases sitting between them. Germline V gene data show CDR1 as SQVTM and CDR2 as ANQGSEA. In nucleotides, the CDR3 is TGCAGCGCCCCCGAGGCGAGACAGTTCTTC. It encodes CSAPEARQFF.

The chain combines TRBV18 with TRBJ2-7; D possibly corresponds to TRBD2 (5 bases). CDR3 length equals 15 residues. Germline V gene sequence: CDR1 KGHSH, CDR2 LQKENI. V gave up 5 bases and J gave up 5 bases, with 19 bases separating them. CDR3 coding DNA: TGTGCCAGCTCATCAACGGACTGGATGGTCAACGAGCAGTACTTC. Translating it yields CASSSTDWMVNEQYF.

This clone has only one observation. J is TRBJ2-7 and V is TRBV6-1; 12 positions agree with TRBD2. CDR3 length: 14 amino acids. CDR1 and CDR2 (germline): MNHNS, SASEGT. V lost 2 bases, J lost 7 bases, and 3 bases stayed unmatched. The CDR3 region has the DNA TGTGCCAGCAGTGAAAATACTAGCGGGAGGGAGCAGTACTTC. The encoded protein is CASSENTSGREQYF.

The chain links TRBV27 to TRBJ1-3; D call uncertain. The CDR3 has 14 amino acids. The V gene lost 6 bases and the J gene lost 4 bases, with 13 bases spanning the gap. Germline V lookup: CDR1 MNHEY, CDR2 SMNVEV (reference sequence). CDR3 sequence (DNA): TGTGCCAGCAGCCCTGGACTTCCAGGAAACACCATATATTTT. Protein: CASSPGLPGNTIYF.

The chain is built from TRBV11-3 and TRBJ2-3, with 7 bases aligning to TRBD1. V was clipped by 4 bases and J by 3 bases; unmatched bases: 10. Germline V CDR1 and CDR2: SGHNT, YENEEA. The CDR3 contains 16 residues. The chain's CDR3 is CASSSRQGPGTDTQYF. As DNA, the CDR3 is TGTGCCAGCAGCTCTAGACAGGGCCCAGGGACAGATACGCAGTATTTT.

This chain connects TRBV28 to TRBJ2-7; 8 positions agree with TRBD2. This CDR3 has 17 amino acids. The ends lost 1 base at V and 2 bases at J; junction bases unmatched: 10. CDR1 MDHEN and CDR2 SYDVKM come from the germline V gene. CDR3 coding DNA: TGTGCCAGCAGTTTATATCTTAAGCGGGAGCCCACCTACGAGCAGTACTTC. Translation gives CASSLYLKREPTYEQYF.

The chain uses TRBV30 and TRBJ1-5, with no clear D. There are 14 residues in the CDR3. The germline gives CDR1 GTSNPN, CDR2 SVGIG (reference sequence). Trimming shortened V by 0 bases and J by 0 bases, and 6 bases separated the two germline ends. Here the CDR3 reads CAWSVEFSNQPQHF. The CDR3 DNA reads as TGTGCCTGGAGTGTAGAGTTTAGCAATCAGCCCCAGCATTTT.

V is TRBV30 and J is TRBJ1-5; 8 bases line up with TRBD1. The V gene's germline CDR1 is GTSNPN and CDR2 SVGIG (reference sequence). This CDR3 has 14 amino acids. V gave up 1 base and J gave up 7 bases; unmatched junction bases: 6. The CDR3 region has the DNA TGTGCCTGGAGTGGAGGACAGGGTGGACAGCCCCAGCATTTT. Its protein is CAWSGGQGGQPQHF.

The chain links TRBV28 to TRBJ2-7; 7 positions agree with TRBD1. The CDR3 extends over 14 amino acids. The J segment lost 4 bases and the V segment lost 5 bases, leaving 8 bases of the junction unmatched. Germline values: CDR1 MDHEN, CDR2 SYDVKM. CDR3 in DNA: TGTGCCAGCAGTCCCCCCGGGACAGCTTACGAGCAGTACTTC. Protein product: CASSPPGTAYEQYF.

This sequence joins TRBV27 and TRBJ2-7; possible D gene TRBD2, 5 bases. Germline-derived CDR1 and CDR2 are MNHEY and SMNVEV (reference sequence). This CDR3 region has 15 residues. V dropped 4 bases and J dropped 0 bases, with 13 bases sitting between them. The CDR3 sequence is CASSSWRRNSYEQYF. For the CDR3, the DNA is TGTGCCAGCAGTTCGTGGAGGCGGAACTCCTACGAGCAGTACTTC.

This clone was recorded once. The chain links TRBV10-2 to TRBJ1-1, with D possibly matching TRBD1 (5 bases). The V gene lost 1 base and the J gene lost 7 bases, with 7 bases spanning the gap. CDR3 length: 12 residues. CDR1 and CDR2 from the germline V gene are WSHSY and SAAADI. The CDR3 is CASSEWGVEAFF. DNA for the CDR3: TGCGCCAGCAGTGAGTGGGGGGTTGAAGCTTTCTTT.

The rearrangement links TRBV5-8 to TRBJ1-5; tentatively, D is TRBD1 (5 bases). The CDR3 runs 15 residues. Germline V gene sequence: CDR1 SGHTS, CDR2 YDEGEE. V was trimmed by 0 bases and J by 4 bases, leaving 11 bases between them. The CDR3 DNA sequence: TGTGCCAGCAGCTTGGGGCAGGGAAGAAATCAGCCCCAGCATTTT. Translation: CASSLGQGRNQPQHF.

V is TRBV11-2 and J is TRBJ1-1; TRBD1 matches 7 bases. The CDR3 consists of 15 residues. V lost 5 bases, J lost 3 bases, and 9 bases stayed unmatched. Germline V gene sequence: CDR1 SGHAT, CDR2 FQNNGV. CDR3 coding DNA: TGTGCCAGCAGCCCTCTGACAGGGTACGACACTGAAGCTTTCTTT. It specifies CASSPLTGYDTEAFF. Drawing the rest from reference TRBV11-2 and TRBJ1-1, the complete variable domain is EAGVAQSPRYKIIEKRQSVAFWCNPISGHATLYWYQQILGQGPKLLIQFQNNGVVDDSQLPKDRFSAERLKGVDSTLKIQPAKLEDSAVYLCASSPLTGYDTEAFFGQGTRLTVV.

V gene TRBV19 combines with J gene TRBJ1-6, with 9 positions matching TRBD1. The length of the CDR3 is 15 residues. With V trimmed by 7 bases and J by 10 bases, 11 bases remained unmatched. Germline values: CDR1 LNHDA, CDR2 SQIVND (reference sequence). The CDR3 reads CASKFLGQGNSPLHF. CDR3 DNA: TGTGCCAGTAAATTTTTGGGACAGGGTAACTCACCCCTCCACTTT.

The rearrangement joins TRBV27 to TRBJ2-3; 8 bases align to TRBD1. The CDR3 runs 17 residues. CDR1 is MNHEY and CDR2 is SMNVEV in the germline V gene (reference sequence). After removal of 0 bases from V and 4 bases from J, the junction contained 9 bases not matched to a gene. The CDR3 reads CASSLSRRTGYPDTQYF. CDR3 DNA: TGTGCCAGCAGTTTATCGAGACGGACAGGGTATCCAGATACGCAGTATTTT.

The rearrangement joins TRBV10-1 to TRBJ2-5; D may be TRBD1 (6 bases). Trimming stripped 0 bases from V and 3 bases from J, with 11 bases between. The CDR3 length is 15 residues. Germline CDR1 WNHNN, CDR2 SYGVQD (reference sequence). The CDR3 protein is CASSESSTGKETQYF. CDR3 sequence (DNA): TGCGCCAGCAGTGAGTCTTCAACAGGGAAAGAGACCCAGTACTTC.

The chain recombines TRBV5-6 with TRBJ2-1, with D possibly matching TRBD2 (5 bases). V dropped 6 bases and J dropped 7 bases, with 20 bases sitting between them. Germline-derived CDR1 and CDR2 are SGHDT and YYEEEE. The CDR3 runs 15 residues. CDR3 residues: CASNFDGARRNEQFF. DNA of the CDR3: TGTGCCAGCAACTTCGACGGAGCCCGGAGGAATGAGCAGTTCTTC.